What follows are 26 T cell receptor beta chains derived from one specimen sequenced in a study of cytomegalovirus exposure and HLA in healthy donors. PCR employed 60 Vbeta and 13 Jbeta primers. The method was immunoSEQ multiplex PCR; TCRdb's version includes in-frame clones alone and lacks a portion of them. The sample holds 100,000 to 140,000 clones; around 76% are singletons and the top ten take under 3.5%. The source material was PBMCs. The receptors come from a young man in good health and CMV-seropositive.

The chain recombines TRBV4-1 with TRBJ2-6; perhaps TRBD1 as D (5 bases). This CDR3 spans 18 amino acids. With 0 bases removed from V and 0 bases from J, the gap between germline ends came to 12 bases. Germline V gene data show CDR1 as MGHRA and CDR2 as YSYEKL. Here the CDR3 reads CASSQDRGTSSGANVLTF. As DNA, the CDR3 is TGCGCCAGCAGCCAAGATAGGGGAACAAGCTCTGGGGCCAACGTCCTGACTTTC.

This chain links TRBV18 with TRBJ2-7, with D tentatively TRBD2 (5 bases). This CDR3 contains 12 residues. Germline CDR1 KGHSH, CDR2 LQKENI. V lost 2 bases and J lost 6, with 8 bases in between. CDR3 sequence (DNA): TGTGCCAGCTCACCAGAGGGCTCCGAGCAGTACTTC. It specifies CASSPEGSEQYF. Full variable domain (rest looked up from reference TRBV18 and TRBJ2-7): NAGVMQNPRHLVRRRGQEARLRCSPMKGHSHVYWYRQLPEEGLKFMVYLQKENIIDESGMPKERFSAEFPKEGPSILRIQQVVRGDSAAYFCASSPEGSEQYFGPGTRLTVT.

The chain links TRBV5-1 to TRBJ1-2; 8 bases fit TRBD1. J lost 4 bases, V lost 5 bases, and 10 bases had no gene match. Germline V gene lookup returns CDR1 SGHRS and CDR2 YFSETQ. This CDR3 is 15 amino acids long. CDR3 bases: TGCGCCAGCAGACTAAGGACAGGGTCGGGCTATGGCTACACCTTC. It encodes CASRLRTGSGYGYTF.

V usage is TRBV2 and J usage is TRBJ1-1; tentative D call: TRBD1 (5 bases). The germline V gene encodes CDR1 SNHLY and CDR2 FYNNEI. CDR3 size: 14 residues. Trimming stripped 4 bases from V and 2 bases from J, with 11 bases between. The chain's CDR3 is CASSVETENTEAFF. The CDR3 DNA reads TGTGCCAGCAGTGTCGAGACAGAAAACACTGAAGCTTTCTTT.

V and J are TRBV30 and TRBJ2-3, with D perhaps TRBD2 (6 bases). CDR1 is GTSNPN and CDR2 is SVGIG in the germline V gene (reference sequence). V was cut by 2 bases and J by 4 bases, with 10 bases left in between. The CDR3 is 13 residues long. The CDR3 coding sequence is TGTGCCTGGAGTCCCCCGGGGGCAGATACGCAGTATTTT. Amino acids: CAWSPPGADTQYF.

This clone was observed a few times. J is TRBJ1-3 and V is TRBV5-1; tentatively, D is TRBD1 (6 bases). The CDR3 contains 16 residues. V was trimmed by 4 bases and J by 0 bases, leaving 14 bases between them. Germline CDR1 is SGHRS and CDR2 is YFSETQ. The CDR3: CASSQGQSSSGNTIYF. CDR3 DNA: TGCGCCAGCAGCCAGGGACAATCGAGCTCTGGAAACACCATATATTTT.

The rearrangement links TRBV11-3 to TRBJ1-2, with 10 bases aligning to TRBD1. The CDR3 totals 16 residues. The germline V gene encodes CDR1 SGHNT and CDR2 YENEEA. V was clipped by 6 bases and J by 0 bases; unmatched bases: 7. The CDR3 DNA reads as TGTGCCAGCAGAAGACAGGGGGCACAAGCTAACTATGGCTACACCTTC. It is translated as CASRRQGAQANYGYTF.

The chain links TRBV6-1 to TRBJ1-5, with D uncertain. Trimming stripped 6 bases from V and 5 bases from J, with 8 bases between. This CDR3 has 12 amino acids. Germline V gene data show CDR1 as MNHNS and CDR2 as SASEGT. The CDR3 loop reads CASRTRDQPQHF. DNA of the CDR3: TGTGCCAGCAGAACTCGCGATCAGCCCCAGCATTTT.

The chain has TRBV7-9 and TRBJ2-2; a possible D gene is TRBD1 (6 bases). Germline CDR1 SEHNR, CDR2 FQNEAQ (reference sequence). The CDR3 consists of 16 residues. The germline V and J ends were trimmed by 2 bases and 2 bases, with 12 bases remaining between them. CDR3 residues: CASSLRLQGNTGELFF. The CDR3 DNA sequence: TGTGCCAGCAGCTTAAGGCTACAGGGAAACACCGGGGAGCTGTTTTTT.

The chain carries TRBV11-2 and TRBJ2-7, with D possibly TRBD1 on 5 matching bases. CDR3 length equals 15 residues. Trimming removed 6 bases from V and 2 bases from J, with 17 bases in between. The germline CDR1 and CDR2 sequences are SGHAT and FQNNGV. The CDR3 here is CASSLARVGTYEQYF. DNA of the CDR3: TGTGCCAGCAGTTTGGCCAGGGTAGGAACCTACGAGCAGTACTTC.

V and J are TRBV7-2 and TRBJ2-7; 7 bases are a match to TRBD2. V was pared by 6 bases and J by 8 bases, with 22 bases of the junction left unmatched. Germline CDR1 reads SGHTA; CDR2 reads FQGNSA. The CDR3 is 17 amino acids. CDR3 protein: CASRRSGGSISYQKQYF. CDR3 DNA sequence: TGTGCCAGCAGGAGATCCGGGGGGAGTATCAGTTATCAGAAGCAGTACTTC.

As DNA, the CDR3 is TGTGCCAGCAGCTTAGGACAGGTCGATGGCTACACCTTC. This encodes CASSLGQVDGYTF. V and J are TRBV7-2 and TRBJ1-2, with D perhaps matching TRBD1 (6 bases). Germline V gene data show CDR1 as SGHTA and CDR2 as FQGNSA. Trimming pared 1 base from V and 6 bases from J, leaving 9 bases between. This CDR3 has 13 residues.

This clone was recorded only once. The V call is TRBV5-1, the J call TRBJ2-1; 14 positions agree with TRBD2. Germline trimming cut 0 bases from V and 3 bases from J; bases unmatched to any gene: 2. CDR1 and CDR2 from the germline V gene are SGHRS and YFSETQ. This CDR3 spans 17 amino acids. CDR3 sequence (DNA): TGCGCCAGCAGCTTGGGGACTAGCGGGGGGTACTACAATGAGCAGTTCTTC. Protein: CASSLGTSGGYYNEQFF.

This clone was recorded only once. The rearrangement joins TRBV7-6 to TRBJ2-1; tentatively, D is TRBD1 (5 bases). The V gene's germline CDR1 is SGHVS and CDR2 FNYEAQ. Trimming took 5 bases from V and 7 from J, leaving 12 bases between them. This CDR3 contains 13 residues. CDR3 in DNA: TGTGCCAGCAGCCCTTACCAGGGTAATGAGCAGTTCTTC. The encoded protein is CASSPYQGNEQFF.

Concerning this clone itself: The junction and the germline gene differ at one end; a read error may be behind it. As DNA, the CDR3 is TGCCCCCTCAGGGGCGTCGTGGGCTACACCTTC. Translated: CPLRGVVGYTF. This chain connects TRBV30 to TRBJ1-2; the D gene is possibly TRBD1 (6 bases). Germline loops: CDR1 GTSNPN, CDR2 SVGIG (reference sequence). The CDR3 runs to 11 residues.

The chain has TRBV2 and TRBJ2-1; D is uncertain. CDR3 length equals 11 residues. CDR1 is SNHLY and CDR2 is FYNNEI in the germline V gene. Deletions cut 7 bases from V and 6 bases from J, with 7 bases between. The CDR3 DNA follows: TGTGCCAGCATGGCTGGCAATGAGCAGTTCTTC. Its protein product is CASMAGNEQFF.

V and J are TRBV5-6 and TRBJ2-1; 9 bases fit TRBD1. Germline assignment: CDR1 SGHDT and CDR2 YYEEEE. The CDR3 extends over 18 amino acids. J gave up 0 bases and V 1 base, and 8 bases lay outside the gene matches. Here the CDR3 reads CASSLRRTGAFSYNEQFF. The CDR3 DNA sequence: TGTGCCAGCAGCTTGCGTAGGACAGGGGCTTTCTCCTACAATGAGCAGTTCTTC.

The CDR3 sequence is CAWSVRGMGRRPYEQYF. For the CDR3, the DNA is TGTGCCTGGAGTGTACGGGGAATGGGGAGGCGTCCCTACGAGCAGTACTTC. V gene TRBV30 combines with J gene TRBJ2-7; TRBD2 is a possible D gene (6 bases). V was cut by 0 bases and J by 2 bases, with 20 bases left in between. The CDR3 is 17 amino acids. CDR1 and CDR2 from the germline V gene are GTSNPN and SVGIG (reference sequence).

This clone was seen a handful of times. The J gene is TRBJ1-2, the V gene TRBV18, with 9 bases fitting TRBD1. The V and J ends lost 8 bases and 2 bases, in that order; junction bases with no gene match: 6. Germline V gives CDR1 KGHSH, CDR2 LQKENI. The length of the CDR3 is 14 residues. DNA for the CDR3: TGTGCCAGCGCCCGGGACAGGGAGAACTATGGCTACACCTTC. Protein: CASARDRENYGYTF.

This chain connects TRBV7-8 to TRBJ1-5; 7 bases fit TRBD1. This CDR3 contains 15 residues. The junction had 13 bases not matched to a gene; V was cut back by 8 bases and J by 6 bases. From germline, CDR1 is SGHVS and CDR2 FQNEAQ. In DNA form, the CDR3 reads TGTGCCAGCGGTTACCGACAGGGTAGGACTCAGCCCCAGCATTTT. This sequence encodes CASGYRQGRTQPQHF.

The rearrangement uses TRBV5-1 and TRBJ1-2; TRBD1 matches at 9 bases. Germline lookup yields CDR1 SGHRS and CDR2 YFSETQ. The trim removed 2 bases at V and 8 bases at J, leaving 7 bases unmatched. This CDR3 contains 14 residues. Here the CDR3 reads CASSLQQGAHGYTF. The CDR3 DNA reads as TGCGCCAGCAGCTTACAACAGGGGGCTCACGGCTACACCTTC.

The V and J genes are TRBV30 and TRBJ1-1, with D perhaps TRBD1 (6 bases). This CDR3 is built from 15 residues. V was clipped by 3 bases and J by 4 bases, with 18 bases between them. Germline-derived CDR1 and CDR2 are GTSNPN and SVGIG (reference sequence). CDR3 loop: CAWSTIRAGATEAFF. The CDR3 nucleotides are TGTGCCTGGAGCACAATAAGGGCGGGGGCCACTGAAGCTTTCTTT.

V usage is TRBV13 and J usage is TRBJ2-3; 12 bases map to TRBD2. CDR1 is PRHDT, CDR2 FYEKMQ, per germline (reference sequence). The CDR3 consists of 18 residues. The V gene end was trimmed by 5 bases and the J gene end by 2 bases; junction bases not matched to a gene: 11. DNA for the CDR3: TGTGCCAGCAGCCAACTAGCGGGGGGCCCATATTTCACAGATACGCAGTATTTT. It is translated as CASSQLAGGPYFTDTQYF.

Written as DNA, the CDR3 is TGTGCCTGGGTAACGGGGAACGTCGGAGCTTTCTTT. It codes for CAWVTGNVGAFF. The chain employs TRBV30 and TRBJ1-1; D uncertain. Germline V CDR1 and CDR2: GTSNPN, SVGIG (reference sequence). There are 12 residues in the CDR3. Trimming removed 5 bases from V and 10 bases from J, with 17 bases in between. The full variable domain, in which reference TRBV30 and TRBJ1-1 provide the parts outside the CDR3, is SQTIHQWPATLVQPVGSPLSLECTVEGTSNPNLYWYRQAAGRGLQLLFYSVGIGQISSEVPQNLSASRPQDRQFILSSKKLLLSDSGFYLCAWVTGNVGAFFGQGTRLTVV.

This clone was picked up one time. The J gene is TRBJ2-7, the V gene TRBV19, with no clear D. Trimming removed 6 bases at V and 3 bases at J, with 21 bases between. Per the germline V gene, CDR1 is LNHDA and CDR2 is SQIVND (reference sequence). This CDR3 region has 16 residues. The CDR3 DNA sequence: TGTGCCAGTAGCACCCCGGTTGGAAGAAGCGACTACGAGCAGTACTTC. This sequence encodes CASSTPVGRSDYEQYF.

About this clone itself: Other DNA sequences from this sample encode an identical CDR3 as well. The chain employs TRBV2 and TRBJ1-1; TRBD1 aligns across 7 bases. The CDR3 contains 12 residues. The germline CDR1 and CDR2 sequences are SNHLY and FYNNEI. The V and J ends lost 2 bases and 11 bases, in that order; junction bases with no gene match: 5. CDR3 residues: CASSEQGVVAFF. As DNA, the CDR3 is TGTGCCAGCAGTGAACAGGGGGTCGTTGCTTTCTTT.